Listed below are T cell receptor beta chains from one sample, sequenced in a study of blood T cell repertoires in COVID-19. Some clones are missing from TCRdb's copy, which holds only in-frame ones; the method was immunoSEQ multiplex PCR. The data hold about 190,000 clones, with less than 80% observed a single time. Sequences were obtained from peripheral blood. The receptor set was obtained from a woman between 45 and 65 years old with acute or convalescent COVID-19. The CDR3 runs from the conserved cysteine through the conserved F or W. The order of the fields is J gene, V gene, clone size, D gene, CDR3 protein, CDR3 DNA. A D gene is named only where the DNA matches it firmly. Rows may omit the clone size; those that give it use once, few, many or a size class.

>TRBJ2-3|TRBV5-1|once|TRBD2
CASSLRRGADTQYF
TGCGCCAGCAGCTTGAGACGGGGGGCAGATACGCAGTATTTT
>TRBJ1-5|TRBV6-5|NA|NA
CASSYRGLNQPQHF
TGTGCCAGCAGTTACAGGGGACTAAATCAGCCCCAGCATTTT
>TRBJ1-6|TRBV6-5|NA|NA
CASSYGRGDNSPLHF
TGTGCCAGCAGTTACGGCAGGGGCGATAATTCACCCCTCCACTTT
>TRBJ1-5|TRBV4-1|NA|NA
CASSQTVQGGYQPQHF
TGCGCCAGCAGCCAAACGGTCCAGGGAGGGTACCAGCCCCAGCATTTT
>TRBJ2-7|TRBV14|few|TRBD1
CASSDKRDRGYEQYF
TGTGCCAGCAGTGACAAGAGGGACAGGGGTTACGAGCAGTACTTC
>TRBJ2-4|TRBV7-8|NA|TRBD1
CASSPRTGVAKNIQYF
TGTGCCAGCAGCCCAAGGACAGGGGTAGCCAAAAACATTCAGTACTTC
>TRBJ1-3|TRBV18|NA|TRBD1
CASSPTGTGNTIYF
TGTGCCAGCTCACCGACAGGGACTGGAAACACCATATATTTT
>TRBJ2-1|TRBV19|NA|TRBD1
CASSPDRGLYNEQFF
TGTGCCAGTAGTCCAGACAGGGGCCTTTACAATGAGCAGTTCTTC
>TRBJ2-7|TRBV2|few|TRBD2
CASTPRGGRTHEQYF
TGTGCCAGCACCCCCCGGGGCGGGAGGACCCACGAGCAGTACTTC
>TRBJ1-1|TRBV6-5|NA|NA
CASSLNPGRGIEAFF
TGTGCCAGCAGTTTAAATCCCGGAAGGGGGATTGAAGCTTTCTTT
>TRBJ2-1|TRBV4-1|NA|NA
CASSQDGAGEQFF
TGCGCCAGCAGCCAAGATGGGGCGGGGGAGCAGTTCTTC
>TRBJ1-5|TRBV7-2|few|NA
CASSLGRTNQPQHF
TGTGCCAGCAGCTTAGGGCGGACTAATCAGCCCCAGCATTTT
>TRBJ2-7|TRBV27|NA|TRBD2
CASSNPSLAGGPYEQYF
TGTGCCAGCAGCAATCCCTCTCTAGCGGGGGGACCCTACGAGCAGTACTTC